Described below is a single T cell receptor (beta chain) sequence and its context. The source of the sample is a study of blood T cell repertoires in COVID-19. As for the study in general: Samples came from the United States, Italy and Spain, spanning acute and convalescent COVID-19.

In the authors' methods: Amplified reference gene primers provided the basis for estimating nucleated cell counts. The method was immunoSEQ multiplex PCR; TCRdb's version includes in-frame clones alone and lacks a portion of them. The V and J calls and clone size were taken over from that table, and D and trimming were inferred from the DNA. Of 200,000 to 250,000 clones detected, roughly 89% appear once; the ten largest clones hold around 6.5%. Germline lookup yields CDR1 KGHDR and CDR2 SFDVKD. There are 15 residues in the CDR3. V was clipped by 3 bases and J by 6 bases; unmatched bases: 6. The sample was peripheral blood. The chain links TRBV24-1 to TRBJ2-1; 8 nucleotides match TRBD2. The clonotype comes from a man aged 60-69 years who had recovered from COVID-19. The CDR3 loop is CATSDPGTSGNEQFF. CDR3 nucleotides: TGTGCCACCAGTGATCCCGGGACTAGTGGCAATGAGCAGTTCTTC.